This T cell receptor (beta chain) was captured by sequencing in a study of cytomegalovirus exposure and HLA in healthy donors. Study overall: In an earlier analysis, approximately 120 million unique TCR beta sequences were found from approximately 190 million T cells. Findings of the study overall: Rarity marked most TCR sequences, yet some public TCRs occurred in many donors.

Concerning this clone itself: Its antigen is unidentified.

CDR3 length equals 16 residues. After removal of 4 bases from V and 5 bases from J, the junction contained 10 bases not matched to a gene. In germline, CDR1 is MNHEY, CDR2 SMNVEV (reference sequence). PCR employed 60 Vbeta and 13 Jbeta primers. The protocol was immunoSEQ multiplex PCR, while the TCRdb copy is restricted to in-frame clones and leaves out a portion. This table holds 150,000 to 200,000 clones. Sample: PBMCs. This TCR was sampled from a man between 25 and 39 years old in good health and CMV-seronegative. V is TRBV27 and J is TRBJ2-3, with 9 bases lining up with TRBD2. The CDR3 is CASSSLAGGLGDTQYF. The CDR3 DNA is TGTGCCAGCAGTTCCCTTGCGGGAGGGCTCGGAGATACGCAGTATTTT.